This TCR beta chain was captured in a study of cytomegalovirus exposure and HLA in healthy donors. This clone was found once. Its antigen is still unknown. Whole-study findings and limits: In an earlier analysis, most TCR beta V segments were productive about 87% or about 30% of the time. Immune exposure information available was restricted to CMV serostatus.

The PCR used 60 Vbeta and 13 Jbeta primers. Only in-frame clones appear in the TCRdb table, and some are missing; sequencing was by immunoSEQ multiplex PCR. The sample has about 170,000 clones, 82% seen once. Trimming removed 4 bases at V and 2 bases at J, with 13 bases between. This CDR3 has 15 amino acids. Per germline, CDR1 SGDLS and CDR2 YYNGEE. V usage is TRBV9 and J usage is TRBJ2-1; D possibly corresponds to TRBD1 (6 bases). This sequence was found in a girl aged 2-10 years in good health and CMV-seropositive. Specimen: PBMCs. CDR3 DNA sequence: TGTGCCAGCAGCCCCCGGGACACCACCTACAATGAGCAGTTCTTC. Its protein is CASSPRDTTYNEQFF. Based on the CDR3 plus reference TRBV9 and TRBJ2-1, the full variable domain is DSGVTQTPKHLITATGQRVTLRCSPRSGDLSVYWYQQSLDQGLQFLIQYYNGEERAKGNILERFSAQQFPDLHSELNLSSLELGDSALYFCASSPRDTTYNEQFFGPGTRLTVL.